The T cell receptor beta chain under discussion was sequenced for a study of blood T cell repertoires in COVID-19. Study information: Specimens from acute and convalescent COVID-19 originated in the United States, Italy and Spain. PBMCs, B-cell-depleted T cells, or T cells provided the cDNA or gDNA that made up the material.

Germline assignment: CDR1 MNHEY and CDR2 SMNVEV (reference sequence). Losses at the gene ends were 7 bases for V and 3 bases for J; bases not matched to a gene: 9. The CDR3 has 15 amino acids. Assay: immunoSEQ multiplex PCR; the TCRdb copy retains only in-frame clones and omits some. Of 250,000 to 300,000 clones listed, 75% to 90% were seen once; the top ten hold approximately 2%. Sequenced sample: PBMCs or T cells enriched from blood (not recorded which). The J gene is TRBJ2-7, the V gene TRBV27; 10 positions match TRBD1. The receptor was derived from a woman aged 45-65 years who had recovered from COVID-19. CDR3 DNA: TGTGCCAGCAAGTATGAGGACAGGGGGTTCTACGAGCAGTACTTC. This translates into CASKYEDRGFYEQYF.